This note documents a single TCR beta chain sequence. Its antigen is as yet unknown. The CDR3 runs to 15 residues. The ends lost 6 bases at V and 5 bases at J; junction bases unmatched: 7. Per the germline V gene, CDR1 is MNHEY and CDR2 is SVGAGI. This sample was included in a study of graft-versus-host responses after intestinal transplantation. Study overall: Recipients across the board were started on anti-thymocyte globulin induction, then kept on tacrolimus and steroids for about three years.

Study results and limitations: Early after transplant, HvG declines were associated with peak levels of circulating GvH clones. Present in recipient marrow, GvH clones included some that appeared first in ileum or blood. Elevated graft-versus-host to host-versus-graft clonal ratios in allografts were recorded for patients with graft-donor T cell macrochimerism.

This table comes from immunoSEQ multiplex PCR, and its TCRdb copy is limited to in-frame clones, with some not included. The sample carries about 90,000 clones, around 86% recorded once. The sample here was unstimulated CD8+ T cells sorted from spleen or lymph node cells, taken before intestinal transplant. The receptor was isolated from a human donor who received an intestinal transplant. The V gene is TRBV6-5, the J gene TRBJ2-5, with TRBD2 identical over 12 bases. In nucleotides, the CDR3 is TGTGCCAGCAGCCAGACTAGCGGGAGATGGGAGACCCAGTACTTC. This encodes CASSQTSGRWETQYF.